This is a list of T cell receptor beta chains from one sample in a study of CD8+ T cells in alopecia areata. The repertoire was sequenced with immunoSEQ multiplex PCR; TCRdb's copy has only in-frame clones and lacks some. The profile shows 120,000 to 150,000 clones, about nine tenths of them singletons. The material sequenced was CD8+ T cells sorted from blood, taken at week 0. Receptors were obtained from a human donor with alopecia areata. CDR3s include the opening cysteine and the closing phenylalanine or tryptophan. A D gene is named only where the DNA matches it firmly. The size entry is marked missing in some rows and otherwise reads once, few, many or a size class.

D: -; V: TRBV5-1; size: -; J: TRBJ2-1; CDR3: CASSLHNNEQFF; DNA: TGCGCCAGCAGCCTACATAACAATGAGCAGTTCTTC
D: -; V: TRBV19; size: -; J: TRBJ2-6; CDR3: CASSTRQATTGANVLTF; DNA: TGTGCCAGTAGTACCCGACAGGCTACGACTGGGGCCAACGTCCTGACTTTC
D: -; V: TRBV2; size: -; J: TRBJ2-7; CDR3: CASSEYRYNEQYF; DNA: TGTGCCAGCAGTGAGTACAGGTATAACGAGCAGTACTTC
D: TRBD1; V: TRBV6-4; size: -; J: TRBJ2-3; CDR3: CASSDGTGHTDTQYF; DNA: TGTGCCAGCAGTGACGGGACAGGGCACACAGATACGCAGTATTTT
D: TRBD2; V: TRBV7-8; size: -; J: TRBJ2-3; CDR3: CASCEGLAGGRSTDTQYF; DNA: TGTGCCAGCTGTGAAGGACTAGCGGGGGGCAGAAGCACAGATACGCAGTATTTT
D: TRBD2; V: TRBV13; size: -; J: TRBJ2-1; CDR3: CASSPFGGGSYNEQFF; DNA: TGTGCCAGCAGCCCCTTTGGCGGGGGTTCCTACAATGAGCAGTTCTTC
D: TRBD1; V: TRBV5-1; size: -; J: TRBJ2-1; CDR3: CASSMGQGYFNEQFF; DNA: TGCGCCAGCAGCATGGGACAGGGGTATTTTAATGAGCAGTTCTTC
D: -; V: TRBV7-3; size: -; J: TRBJ2-1; CDR3: CASSSDSSRNEQFF; DNA: TGTGCCAGCAGCTCCGACTCCTCGAGGAATGAGCAGTTCTTC
D: -; V: TRBV2; size: -; J: TRBJ1-1; CDR3: CASSENVQGLNTEAFF; DNA: TGTGCCAGCAGTGAAAACGTTCAGGGGCTGAACACTGAAGCTTTCTTT
D: -; V: TRBV15; size: -; J: TRBJ2-3; CDR3: CATSPGVQPSDTQYF; DNA: TGTGCCACCAGCCCCGGGGTACAACCGTCCGATACGCAGTATTTT
D: TRBD2; V: TRBV2; size: few; J: TRBJ2-3; CDR3: CASSESGGATDTQYF; DNA: TGTGCCAGCAGTGAGTCGGGGGGTGCCACAGATACGCAGTATTTT
D: -; V: TRBV19; size: few; J: TRBJ1-6; CDR3: CASSIVQDSPLHF; DNA: TGTGCCAGTAGTATAGTGCAGGACTCACCCCTCCACTTT
D: -; V: TRBV27; size: -; J: TRBJ1-2; CDR3: CASSKPGALYGYTF; DNA: TGTGCCAGCAGTAAACCGGGAGCCCTCTATGGCTACACCTTC
D: TRBD2; V: TRBV4-1; size: -; J: TRBJ2-3; CDR3: CASSLLGGDTQYF; DNA: TGCGCCAGCAGCCTCCTCGGGGGGGATACGCAGTATTTT
D: TRBD2; V: TRBV7-9; size: once; J: TRBJ2-2; CDR3: CASSYGTSTPGELFF; DNA: TGTGCCAGCAGCTATGGGACTAGCACGCCCGGGGAGCTGTTTTTT
D: TRBD1; V: TRBV27; size: -; J: TRBJ1-2; CDR3: CASSFGRDSGYTF; DNA: TGTGCCAGCAGTTTTGGCAGGGACAGCGGCTACACCTTC
D: -; V: TRBV4-1; size: -; J: TRBJ2-2; CDR3: CASSQGPNTGELFF; DNA: TGCGCCAGCAGCCAAGGACCGAACACCGGGGAGCTGTTTTTT
D: -; V: TRBV6-1; size: -; J: TRBJ1-2; CDR3: CASSPAGNYGYTF; DNA: TGTGCCAGCAGTCCCGCGGGAAACTATGGCTACACCTTC
D: -; V: TRBV5-1; size: -; J: TRBJ2-7; CDR3: CASSPRDGASYEQYF; DNA: TGCGCCAGCAGCCCCCGGGACGGGGCCTCCTACGAGCAGTACTTC
D: TRBD1; V: TRBV4-1; size: once; J: TRBJ1-5; CDR3: CASSHPGTGGNQPQHF; DNA: TGCGCCAGCAGCCACCCCGGGACAGGGGGCAATCAGCCCCAGCATTTT
D: -; V: TRBV29-1; size: -; J: TRBJ2-7; CDR3: CSVLRPGGFYEQYF; DNA: TGCAGCGTTCTGAGGCCAGGGGGGTTCTACGAGCAGTACTTC
D: -; V: TRBV29-1; size: -; J: TRBJ2-4; CDR3: CSVLAGSNKNIQYF; DNA: TGCAGCGTTCTCGCAGGTAGTAACAAAAACATTCAGTACTTC
D: -; V: TRBV11-2; size: -; J: TRBJ2-7; CDR3: CASSSRDRGVGEQYF; DNA: TGTGCCAGCAGCTCCCGGGACCGCGGCGTGGGCGAGCAGTACTTC